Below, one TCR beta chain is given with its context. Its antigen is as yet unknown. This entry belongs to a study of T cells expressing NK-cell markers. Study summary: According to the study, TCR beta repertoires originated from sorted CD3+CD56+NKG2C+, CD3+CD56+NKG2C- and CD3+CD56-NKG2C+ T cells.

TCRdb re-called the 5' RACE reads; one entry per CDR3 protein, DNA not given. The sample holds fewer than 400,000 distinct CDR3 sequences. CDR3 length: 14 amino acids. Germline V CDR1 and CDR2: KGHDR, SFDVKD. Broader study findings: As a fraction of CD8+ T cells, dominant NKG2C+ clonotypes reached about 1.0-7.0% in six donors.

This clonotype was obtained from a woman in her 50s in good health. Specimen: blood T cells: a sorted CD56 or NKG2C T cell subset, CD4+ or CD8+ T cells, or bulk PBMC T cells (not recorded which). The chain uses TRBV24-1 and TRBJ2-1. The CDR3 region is CATRSGAPDNEQFF.